These T cell receptor beta chains were read from a single sample in a study of glioma-infiltrating T cells after dendritic cell vaccination. Some clones are missing from TCRdb's copy, which holds only in-frame ones; the method was immunoSEQ multiplex PCR. Of tens of thousands of clones listed, 85% were seen once; the top ten hold 2.5% to 3%. The sample here was blood, taken before dendritic cell vaccination. The receptors stem from a human donor with glioblastoma. The CDR3 runs from the conserved cysteine through the conserved F or W. A D gene is named only where the DNA matches it firmly. Only some rows state a clone size, as once, few, many or a class for expanded clones.

TRBJ2-6 16 - TRBD2 TRBV5-6 CASSSWGGTGANVLTF TGTGCCAGCAGCTCATGGGGGGGAACTGGGGCCAACGTCCTGACTTTC
TRBJ2-7 14 few TRBD1 TRBV7-9 CASSWTGGGSEQYF TGTGCCAGCAGCTGGACAGGGGGCGGTTCCGAGCAGTACTTC
TRBJ2-3 16 once TRBD2 TRBV7-9 CASSLGAGVVVDTQYF TGTGCCAGCAGCTTAGGTGCGGGAGTAGTAGTAGATACGCAGTATTTT
TRBJ2-1 15 - TRBD2 TRBV5-4 CASSPTSGARNEQFF TGTGCCAGCAGCCCGACTAGCGGGGCACGCAATGAGCAGTTCTTC
TRBJ2-3 12 - - TRBV28 CASSNRPDTQYF TGTGCCAGCAGTAACAGACCAGATACGCAGTATTTT
TRBJ2-3 13 - TRBD1 TRBV29-1 CSVSQGVPDTQYF TGCAGCGTCTCGCAGGGGGTCCCAGATACGCAGTATTTT
TRBJ2-1 14 - - TRBV25-1 CASSEWREGDEQFF TGTGCCAGCAGTGAATGGCGGGAAGGGGATGAGCAGTTCTTC
TRBJ2-7 16 once TRBD2 TRBV18 CASSPPSSGSPYEQYF TGTGCCAGCTCACCGCCGAGTAGCGGGAGCCCCTACGAGCAGTACTTC
TRBJ2-3 14 - TRBD1 TRBV5-1 CASSVTGDTDTQYF TGCGCCAGCAGCGTGACAGGGGACACAGATACGCAGTATTTT
TRBJ2-7 15 - - TRBV5-6 CASSSYGTHTYEQYF TGTGCCAGCAGCTCCTACGGGACACATACCTACGAGCAGTACTTC
TRBJ2-5 11 - - TRBV5-1 CASRRQETQYF TGCGCCAGCAGGCGTCAAGAGACCCAGTACTTC
TRBJ2-7 12 - - TRBV29-1 CSVDLGNYEQYF TGCAGCGTTGACTTAGGTAACTACGAGCAGTACTTC
TRBJ1-3 14 - - TRBV11-3 CASSLVGSGNTIYF TGTGCCAGCAGTTTGGTCGGCTCTGGAAACACCATATATTTT
TRBJ1-6 12 - - TRBV5-1 CASSRDYSPLHF TGCGCCAGCAGTAGGGACTATTCACCCCTCCACTTT
TRBJ2-1 16 - TRBD2 TRBV9 CASSVLGAGGYNEQFF TGTGCCAGCAGCGTCCTGGGAGCGGGAGGTTACAATGAGCAGTTCTTC
TRBJ2-5 14 - - TRBV5-1 CASSSGGRGETQYF TGCGCCAGCAGCTCCGGGGGGCGGGGAGAGACCCAGTACTTC
TRBJ2-3 12 - - TRBV29-1 CSVEASTDTQYF TGCAGCGTTGAAGCGTCGACAGATACGCAGTATTTT
TRBJ2-7 14 once TRBD2 TRBV5-1 CASSRGTSVFEQYF TGCGCCAGCAGTCGTGGGACTAGCGTCTTCGAGCAGTACTTC
TRBJ1-2 14 - TRBD1 TRBV2 CASSPDRGAYGYTF TGTGCCAGCAGTCCGGACAGGGGGGCCTATGGCTACACCTTC
TRBJ2-1 15 few - TRBV21-1 CASSLRGRGYNEQFF TGTGCCAGCAGCTTAAGGGGGCGAGGCTACAATGAGCAGTTCTTC
TRBJ1-3 16 - - TRBV7-6 CASSLVPPSSGNTIYF TGTGCCAGCAGCTTAGTGCCCCCGAGCTCTGGAAACACCATATATTTT
TRBJ2-7 13 - - TRBV5-4 CASGPGSVYEQYF TGTGCCAGTGGACCGGGGAGCGTTTACGAGCAGTACTTC
TRBJ2-3 15 few TRBD2 TRBV6-1 CASSGLAGGPDTQYF TGTGCCAGCAGTGGACTAGCGGGGGGGCCAGATACGCAGTATTTT
TRBJ2-7 12 once - TRBV15 CATSGPRDEQYF TGTGCCACCAGCGGACCCAGGGACGAGCAGTACTTC
TRBJ2-1 15 - TRBD2 TRBV7-8 CASSFGGGTYNEQFF TGTGCCAGCAGCTTTGGGGGAGGGACCTACAATGAGCAGTTCTTC
TRBJ2-3 15 - - TRBV19 CASSMGGAGTDTQYF TGTGCCAGTAGTATGGGGGGAGCCGGCACAGATACGCAGTATTTT
TRBJ2-1 18 - TRBD2 TRBV4-2 CASSQAGAGEGPYNEQFF TGTGCCAGCAGCCAAGCGGGAGCGGGAGAAGGACCCTACAATGAGCAGTTCTTC
TRBJ2-5 14 - - TRBV5-1 CASSRGQPRETQYF TGCGCCAGCAGCCGGGGACAACCACGAGAGACCCAGTACTTC
TRBJ1-2 14 once - TRBV11-2 CASSPRGRGYGYTF TGTGCCAGCAGCCCCCGGGGCAGGGGATACGGCTACACCTTC
TRBJ1-2 12 - - TRBV6-5 CASNDGDGGYTF TGTGCCAGCAATGACGGAGATGGAGGCTACACCTTC
TRBJ2-7 16 - - TRBV7-9 CASSRPQGTSSYEQYF TGTGCCAGCAGCCGCCCACAGGGAACTAGCTCCTACGAGCAGTACTTC
TRBJ1-1 13 - - TRBV25-1 CASSFSPNTEAFF TGTGCCAGCAGTTTTTCCCCAAATACTGAAGCTTTCTTT
TRBJ2-7 15 - - TRBV6-5 CASSSQNTGAYEQYF TGTGCCAGCAGTTCGCAAAATACCGGGGCCTACGAGCAGTACTTC
TRBJ2-6 17 - TRBD2 TRBV19 CASSGLAGVFGANVLTF TGTGCCAGTAGCGGACTAGCGGGGGTTTTTGGGGCCAACGTCCTGACTTTC
TRBJ1-1 16 - TRBD1 TRBV6-4 CASSPWGQGRGAEAFF TGTGCCAGCAGTCCCTGGGGACAGGGCCGTGGGGCTGAAGCTTTCTTT
TRBJ2-2 13 - - TRBV4-1 CASRPQNTGELFF TGCGCCAGCAGACCACAGAACACCGGGGAGCTGTTTTTT
TRBJ1-6 15 once - TRBV6-1 CASSDWQGNNSPLHF TGTGCCAGCAGTGATTGGCAGGGGAACAATTCACCCCTCCACTTT
TRBJ2-1 14 few - TRBV5-4 CASSLISPGNEQFF TGTGCCAGCAGCTTAATCTCCCCCGGCAATGAGCAGTTCTTC
TRBJ1-1 12 few - TRBV29-1 CSVGASTPGAFF TGCAGCGTTGGGGCGTCTACGCCTGGGGCTTTCTTT
TRBJ2-7 14 - - TRBV30 CAWGLGSPPSEQYF TGTGCCTGGGGATTGGGCAGTCCTCCGTCCGAGCAGTACTTC
TRBJ1-1 15 - TRBD1 TRBV29-1 CSVGRIQGMNTEAFF TGCAGCGTTGGGAGAATACAGGGGATGAACACTGAAGCTTTCTTT
TRBJ2-7 16 - TRBD2 TRBV9 CARGGLAGKVSYEQYF TGTGCCAGGGGGGGACTAGCGGGAAAGGTCTCCTACGAGCAGTACTTC
TRBJ2-7 18 - - TRBV4-3 CASSQEDPLASPSYEQYF TGCGCCAGCAGCCAAGAGGATCCCCTGGCTAGCCCCTCCTACGAGCAGTACTTC
TRBJ2-5 14 - TRBD2 TRBV7-7 CASSSGLAEETQYF TGTGCTAGCAGCTCGGGACTAGCTGAAGAGACCCAGTACTTC
TRBJ2-5 13 - - TRBV5-1 CASSFGAGETQYF TGCGCCAGCAGCTTCGGGGCGGGGGAGACCCAGTACTTC
TRBJ2-1 16 - TRBD1 TRBV11-2 CASSDPWTGDYNEQFF TGTGCCAGCAGCGACCCATGGACAGGGGACTACAATGAGCAGTTCTTC
TRBJ1-1 12 - - TRBV19 CASSIGNTEAFF TGTGCCAGTAGTATCGGGAACACTGAAGCTTTCTTT
TRBJ1-3 13 - - TRBV28 CASSFNSGNTIYF TGTGCCAGCAGTTTTAACTCTGGAAACACCATATATTTT
TRBJ2-1 17 - - TRBV15 CATSRGGGLRRNNEQFF TGTGCCACCAGCAGAGGGGGGGGGCTGAGGAGGAACAATGAGCAGTTCTTC
TRBJ2-5 15 - TRBD2 TRBV2 CASSQLAGGEETQYF TGTGCCAGCAGTCAATTAGCGGGAGGAGAAGAGACCCAGTACTTC
TRBJ2-3 15 once TRBD2 TRBV4-1 CASSRERGGQDTQYF TGCGCCAGCAGCCGGGAGCGGGGGGGCCAAGATACGCAGTATTTT
TRBJ2-7 12 - - TRBV6-5 CASAGLSYEQYF TGTGCCAGCGCAGGGCTATCCTACGAGCAGTACTTC
TRBJ2-7 14 - TRBD2 TRBV7-9 CASSPSGRSYEQYF TGTGCCAGCAGCCCTAGCGGGAGGAGCTACGAGCAGTACTTC
TRBJ1-2 14 - TRBD1 TRBV6-5 CASSRGDSGYGYTF TGTGCCAGCAGTAGAGGGGACAGTGGATATGGCTACACCTTC
TRBJ2-7 14 - TRBD2 TRBV11-3 CASSLGTSSYEQYF TGTGCCAGCAGCTTAGGGACTAGCTCCTACGAGCAGTACTTC